The 24 T cell receptor beta chains listed next were all sequenced from one sample in a study of human thymus T cells. Resected material from corrective heart surgery provided the thymus tissue analysed. Sequencing was performed with immunoSEQ multiplex PCR; in TCRdb, only in-frame clones are kept and a portion is missing. The sample yields some 130,000 clones, approximately 96% seen once. The sequenced material came from thymus tissue. These receptors originate from a boy under two years old with a congenital heart defect but otherwise immunologically healthy.

The gene calls are TRBV7-3 and TRBJ1-6, with TRBD1 as a possible D gene (5 bases). The CDR3 extends over 14 amino acids. Trimming stripped 6 bases from V and 15 bases from J, with 21 bases between. Germline-derived CDR1 and CDR2 are SGHTA and FQGTGA. The CDR3 loop is CASSSGPSSGLLHF. The CDR3 DNA reads as TGTGCCAGCAGTTCGGGACCGTCCTCAGGCCTCCTCCACTTT.

The chain carries TRBV6-6 and TRBJ2-5; D uncertain. The germline gives CDR1 MNHNY, CDR2 SVGAGI (reference sequence). V was trimmed by 5 bases and J by 5 bases, leaving 9 bases between them. CDR3 length equals 12 residues. CDR3 coding DNA: TGTGCCAGCAGTCCATCCGATGAGACCCAGTACTTC. This translates into CASSPSDETQYF.

This clone occurred once. The chain couples TRBV10-3 to TRBJ1-1; D may be TRBD1 (5 bases). The ends were cut back, 10 bases at V and 4 bases at J, with 22 bases in the middle. Germline V gene lookup returns CDR1 ENHRY and CDR2 SYGVKD. The CDR3 covers 15 residues. CDR3 DNA: TGTGCCACCCACCAGGAGAGAGGGGTTGGCACTGAAGCTTTCTTT. This translates into CATHQERGVGTEAFF.

This chain joins TRBV7-8 and TRBJ2-7, with 12 bases fitting TRBD2. Unmatched junction bases numbered 4, after V lost 2 bases and J lost 5 bases. The CDR3 covers 15 residues. Germline V gene sequence: CDR1 SGHVS, CDR2 FQNEAQ. The CDR3 here is CASSLWTSGAHEQYF. CDR3 DNA: TGTGCCAGCAGCTTATGGACTAGCGGGGCCCACGAGCAGTACTTC.

The V call is TRBV7-2, the J call TRBJ2-3, with TRBD2 matching 9 bases. The length of the CDR3 is 15 residues. CDR1 is SGHTA, CDR2 FQGNSA, per germline. J gave up 4 bases and V 9 bases, and 11 bases lay outside the gene matches. The CDR3 sequence is CARTKRGESADTQYF. CDR3 coding DNA: TGTGCCAGGACGAAGCGGGGGGAGTCCGCAGATACGCAGTATTTT.

The CDR3 DNA reads TGTGCCAGCAGTTTACGTTGGGGTAGATCCTACGAGCAGTACTTC. It yields the protein CASSLRWGRSYEQYF. The genes are TRBV28 and TRBJ2-7; D is unresolved. The length of the CDR3 is 15 residues. V was pared by 2 bases and J by 1 base, with 12 bases between. CDR1 is MDHEN, CDR2 SYDVKM, per germline.

This chain links TRBV28 with TRBJ2-7; TRBD1 matches 9 bases. V was pared by 8 bases and J by 3 bases, with 14 bases of the junction left unmatched. This CDR3 is built from 16 residues. Germline V lookup: CDR1 MDHEN, CDR2 SYDVKM. The CDR3 region has the DNA TGTGCCAGCCTCTTCTCCCGGGACAGGGTAAACTACGAGCAGTACTTC. It codes for CASLFSRDRVNYEQYF.

The chain recombines TRBV14 with TRBJ2-7; D is possibly TRBD1 or TRBD2 (5 bases each). Trimming took 5 bases from V and 2 from J, leaving 16 bases between them. Per the germline V gene, CDR1 is SGHDN and CDR2 is FVKESK. The CDR3 loop spans 15 amino acids. CDR3 protein: CASSRSGTPTYEQYF. For the CDR3, the DNA is TGTGCCAGCAGCAGGAGTGGGACGCCAACCTACGAGCAGTACTTC. Full variable domain (rest looked up from reference TRBV14 and TRBJ2-7): EAGVTQFPSHSVIEKGQTVTLRCDPISGHDNLYWYRRVMGKEIKFLLHFVKESKQDESGMPNNRFLAERTGGTYSTLKVQPAELEDSGVYFCASSRSGTPTYEQYFGPGTRLTVT.

In this sample, this clone turned up once. The rearrangement uses TRBV7-8 and TRBJ2-2; 7 bases line up with TRBD2. Trimming cost V 7 bases and J 4 bases; bases outside gene matches: 12. CDR1 and CDR2 (germline): SGHVS, FQNEAQ. This CDR3 has 16 residues. The CDR3 protein is CASNPGPGGGTGELFF. Here the CDR3 DNA reads TGTGCCAGCAACCCAGGTCCGGGGGGTGGCACCGGGGAGCTGTTTTTT.

The chain carries TRBV19 and TRBJ1-6, with TRBD1 matching 9 bases. The CDR3 is 12 residues long. V shed 5 bases and J 14 bases; nucleotides not matched to a gene: 4. Germline V gene data show CDR1 as LNHDA and CDR2 as SQIVND (reference sequence). CDR3 sequence reads: CASSGTGSALHF. The CDR3 nucleotides read TGTGCCAGTAGTGGGACAGGGTCGGCCCTCCACTTT.

This chain joins TRBV15 and TRBJ2-5; D is ambiguous. The germline gives CDR1 LNHNV, CDR2 YYDKDF (reference sequence). V was trimmed by 5 bases and J by 3 bases, leaving 16 bases between them. The CDR3 spans 15 residues. CDR3 amino acids: CATSPPLTSEETQYF. In DNA form, the CDR3 reads TGTGCCACCAGCCCCCCTCTCACCTCGGAAGAGACCCAGTACTTC.

The V gene is TRBV11-2, the J gene TRBJ2-7; no firm D call. V was shortened by 1 base and J by 0 bases, with 13 bases between the two germline ends. CDR3 length: 16 amino acids. Germline values: CDR1 SGHAT, CDR2 FQNNGV. CDR3 sequence reads: CASSLGSVLSSYEQYF. The CDR3 coding sequence is TGTGCCAGCAGCTTAGGTTCGGTTTTGAGCTCCTACGAGCAGTACTTC.

This chain joins TRBV6-6 and TRBJ1-1; D may be TRBD1 (6 bases). The germline V gene has CDR1 MNHNY and CDR2 SVGAGI (reference sequence). The CDR3 length is 15 residues. The V end lost 2 bases, the J end lost 2 bases, and 12 bases lay between the germline ends. The CDR3 reads CASSYARGPNTEAFF. CDR3 nucleotides: TGTGCCAGCAGTTACGCCAGGGGCCCCAACACTGAAGCTTTCTTT.

The chain employs TRBV7-9 and TRBJ1-2; 8 bases agree with TRBD1. V shed 5 bases, J shed 8 bases, and the junction held 10 bases outside the gene matches. The germline gives CDR1 SEHNR, CDR2 FQNEAQ (reference sequence). CDR3 size: 14 residues. For the CDR3, the DNA is TGTGCCAGCAGCCCAGAGACAGGGGCTGGAGGCTACACCTTC. Its translation is CASSPETGAGGYTF.

The rearrangement uses TRBV7-9 and TRBJ1-3; D gene uncertain. The CDR3 length is 16 residues. V dropped 5 bases and J dropped 0 bases, with 14 bases sitting between them. Per the germline V gene, CDR1 is SEHNR and CDR2 is FQNEAQ (reference sequence). DNA of the CDR3: TGTGCCAGCAGCCAAGTGACGGTTAGCTCTGGAAACACCATATATTTT. Its protein is CASSQVTVSSGNTIYF.

V is TRBV20-1 and J is TRBJ2-3, with D unresolved. The germline gives CDR1 DFQATT, CDR2 SNEGSKA (reference sequence). The CDR3 spans 10 residues. V lost 4 bases and J 6 bases, leaving 5 bases between the germline ends. As DNA, the CDR3 is TGCAGTGCTACCTACGATACGCAGTATTTT. As protein: CSATYDTQYF.

This chain links TRBV10-3 with TRBJ1-1; D gene unclear. The ends were cut back, 2 bases at V and 3 bases at J, with 4 bases in the middle. The length of the CDR3 is 12 residues. CDR1 is ENHRY, CDR2 SYGVKD, per germline. The CDR3 sequence: CAISEVDTEAFF. Written as DNA, the CDR3 is TGTGCCATCAGTGAGGTGGACACTGAAGCTTTCTTT.

The rearrangement joins TRBV7-2 to TRBJ2-2; D uncertain. CDR1 and CDR2 (germline): SGHTA, FQGNSA. The CDR3 length is 13 residues. V lost 1 base and J lost 6, with 6 bases in between. The CDR3 reads CASSLGGAGELFF. CDR3 coding DNA: TGTGCCAGCAGCTTAGGAGGCGCCGGGGAGCTGTTTTTT.

The chain recombines TRBV4-1 with TRBJ2-7; D might be TRBD2 (5 bases). Trimming took off 7 bases at V and 0 bases at J, with 16 bases between the two ends. The CDR3 length is 15 residues. Germline V CDR1 and CDR2: MGHRA, YSYEKL. The CDR3 here is CASKTTRRSSYEQYF. As DNA, the CDR3 is TGCGCCAGCAAAACAACTAGAAGAAGCTCCTACGAGCAGTACTTC.

This sequence joins TRBV4-3 and TRBJ2-7; 8 bases agree with TRBD2. The CDR3 runs 15 residues. V lost 0 bases to trimming and J lost 0 bases; unmatched junction nucleotides: 1. From germline, CDR1 is LGHNA and CDR2 YSLEER. CDR3 residues: CASSQDREGSYEQYF. As DNA, the CDR3 is TGCGCCAGCAGCCAAGATCGGGAGGGCTCCTACGAGCAGTACTTC.

The rearrangement links TRBV7-2 to TRBJ1-5, with a possible D match to TRBD1 (6 bases). Trimming pared 8 bases from V and 3 bases from J, leaving 17 bases between. Germline-derived CDR1 and CDR2 are SGHTA and FQGNSA. This CDR3 comprises 15 residues. The CDR3 loop reads CASSLTGGANQPQHF. CDR3 nucleotide sequence: TGTGCCAGCTCCCTGACTGGGGGGGCCAATCAGCCCCAGCATTTT.

V gene TRBV6-1 combines with J gene TRBJ2-7; the match to TRBD2 covers 11 bases. V dropped 1 base and J dropped 5; count of bases not matched to a gene: 13. CDR1 MNHNS and CDR2 SASEGT come from the germline V gene. This CDR3 has 18 amino acids. CDR3 nucleotides: TGTGCCAGCAGTGAAGGATTTCCGTTAGCGGGGGGGATCGACGAGCAGTACTTC. The encoded protein is CASSEGFPLAGGIDEQYF.

J is TRBJ1-3 and V is TRBV4-3; D call uncertain. This CDR3 region has 18 residues. V lost 3 bases to trimming and J lost 0 bases, with 18 bases between them. CDR1 and CDR2 (germline): LGHNA, YSLEER. CDR3 region: CASSQEAPNSSSGNTIYF. The CDR3 DNA reads TGCGCCAGCAGCCAGGAGGCACCTAACTCCAGCTCTGGAAACACCATATATTTT.

The chain recombines TRBV7-2 with TRBJ2-3; 8 positions agree with TRBD2. CDR1 SGHTA and CDR2 FQGNSA come from the germline V gene. V shed 1 base, J shed 0 bases, and the junction held 9 bases outside the gene matches. The CDR3 runs 18 residues. The DNA for the CDR3 is TGTGCCAGCAGCTTAGGTCAGCGGGAGAGATCTAGCACAGATACGCAGTATTTT. It codes for CASSLGQRERSSTDTQYF.